This T cell receptor (beta chain) was sequenced for a study of naive and memory T cell subsets. Study-wide findings and caveats: A clonotype means one alpha or beta sequence, not an alpha/beta pair. Findings for naive and memory subsets could not be checked against ground truth. Activation and differentiation may alter RNA-based TCR counts. Especially in CD8 cells, naive repertoires contained a few larger clonotypes, possibly CD45RA-re-expressing memory cells.

Two oligonucleotides, mixed equimolar, formed the beta constant-region primer covering TRBC1 and TRBC2. The ligated cDNA underwent four PCR rounds using SP2 and nested alpha and beta constant-region primers. An oligonucleotide with the SP2 primer and a 12-nucleotide UMI was ligated to the cDNA 3' end. TCRdb reprocessed the UMI-ligation and nested PCR reads via MiXCR and lists one record per CDR3 protein. The sample lists 120,000 to 150,000 distinct CDR3 sequences; approximately 21% were seen once. This CDR3 has 12 amino acids. The germline V and J ends were trimmed by 1 base and 1 base, with 1 base remaining between them. This clonotype was counted ten times or more. The antigen remains undetermined.

The sequenced sample consisted of naive CD8+ T cells from blood. The TCR comes from a human donor in good health. The chain recombines TRBV12-3 or TRBV12-4 with TRBJ1-2; D remains ambiguous. This CDR3 reads CASSLDNYGYTF. CDR3 in DNA: TGTGCCAGCAGTTTAGATAACTATGGCTACACCTTC.